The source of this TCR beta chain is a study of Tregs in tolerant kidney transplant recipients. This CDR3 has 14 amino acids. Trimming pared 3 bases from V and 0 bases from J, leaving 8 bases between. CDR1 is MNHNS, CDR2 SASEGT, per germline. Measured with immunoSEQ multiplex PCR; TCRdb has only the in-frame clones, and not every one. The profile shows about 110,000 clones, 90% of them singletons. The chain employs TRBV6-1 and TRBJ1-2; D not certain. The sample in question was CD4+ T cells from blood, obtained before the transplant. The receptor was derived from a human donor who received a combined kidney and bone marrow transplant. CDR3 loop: CASSEIRANYGYTF. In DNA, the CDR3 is TGTGCCAGCAGTGAGATCCGAGCTAACTATGGCTACACCTTC.